This T cell receptor beta chain was documented in a study of blood T cell repertoires in COVID-19. Study information: Samples came from the United States, Italy and Spain, spanning acute and convalescent COVID-19. In each case, the material was cDNA or gDNA derived from T cells, B-cell-depleted T cells, or PBMCs.

In the original processing: Amplified reference gene primers provided the basis for estimating nucleated cell counts. Sequencing used immunoSEQ multiplex PCR; TCRdb keeps in-frame clones, though not all of them. The D gene and trimming were derived from the DNA, and the V and J assignments and clone size from that table. The data hold 65,000 to 80,000 clones, with roughly four fifths observed a single time. V was pared by 0 bases and J by 0 bases, with 5 bases of the junction left unmatched. The CDR3 spans 16 residues. CDR1 is LGHNA, CDR2 YNFKEQ, per germline. This chain uses TRBV4-2 with TRBJ2-7; 7 positions agree with TRBD1. This receptor was identified in a human donor in a cohort sampled during active COVID-19. The specimen was peripheral blood. This CDR3 reads CASSQEETGISYEQYF. CDR3 coding DNA: TGTGCCAGCAGCCAAGAGGAGACAGGGATCTCCTACGAGCAGTACTTC.